This TCR beta chain was identified during a study of blood T cell repertoires in COVID-19. Study background: From T cells, B-cell-depleted T cells, or PBMCs came the material, which was cDNA or gDNA.

Sequencing used immunoSEQ multiplex PCR; TCRdb keeps in-frame clones, though not all of them. Among about 300,000 clones listed, 80% to 90% were seen once. The CDR3 consists of 14 residues. J was trimmed by 7 bases and V by 4 bases; bases with no gene match: 5. Germline CDR1 reads SEHNR; CDR2 reads FQNEAQ (reference sequence). Participant age was roughly 18 to 89 years, and participants resided in about two dozen US areas. Allocation to cohorts depended on clinical history reported by the participants. Either two negative PCRs, clearance, or symptom resolution qualified Cohort 3 donors as recovered. V and J are TRBV7-9 and TRBJ2-7, with TRBD1 matching over 12 bases. This TCR came from a man between 25 and 39 years old who had recovered from COVID-19. The source material was PBMCs or T cells enriched from blood (not recorded which). CDR3 DNA: TGTGCCAGCAGCTCCGGGACAGGGGGCGTTGAGCAGTACTTC. Its protein product is CASSSGTGGVEQYF.